What follows are 2 T cell receptor beta chains derived from one specimen sequenced in a study of cytomegalovirus exposure and HLA in healthy donors. The PCR made use of 60 Vbeta and 13 Jbeta primers. Method: immunoSEQ multiplex PCR; TCRdb's copy keeps in-frame clones and lacks some. This repertoire shows about 200,000 clones, around three quarters found once; its top ten account for less than 2%. The sequencing sample was made of PBMCs. These receptors all stem from a man aged 25-45 years in good health and CMV-seronegative.

The chain joins TRBV7-9 to TRBJ1-4, with 9 bases aligning to TRBD1. The CDR3 covers 16 residues. V lost 4 bases, J lost 8 bases, and 11 bases stayed unmatched. CDR1 is SEHNR, CDR2 FQNEAQ, per germline (reference sequence). This CDR3 is CASSSRRTGAGEKLFF. DNA for the CDR3: TGTGCCAGCAGCTCAAGGCGGACAGGGGCGGGCGAAAAACTGTTTTTT.

DNA for the CDR3: TGTGCCAGCAGTTCCCCCCCTGGCACGCAGTATTTT. Translating gives CASSSPPGTQYF. V and J are TRBV6-1 and TRBJ2-3, with D unclear. V lost 5 bases and J 9 bases, leaving 12 bases between the germline ends. The germline gives CDR1 MNHNS, CDR2 SASEGT. This CDR3 comprises 12 residues.